The 24 T cell receptor beta chains given below trace back to one sample, sequenced in a study of shared clonotypes between healthy human individuals. The data were produced by immunoSEQ multiplex PCR, yet TCRdb's version contains in-frame clones alone and is incomplete. The data show about 2.4 million clones, approximately 94% seen once. Sequencing used naive CD4+ T cells from PBMCs. Subset noted: CD45RA+ positively selected. Receptors originate from a man younger than 30 in good health. Some clones in this sample may be carry-over from other donors' samples.

The chain employs TRBV11-2 and TRBJ2-3, with 7 bases lining up with TRBD2. Trimming cost V 7 bases and J 9 bases; bases outside gene matches: 16. The CDR3 runs 15 residues. Germline CDR1 SGHAT, CDR2 FQNNGV. CDR3 sequence (DNA): TGTGCCAGCACTCGAGAGGTGGCGGGAGAAGTAACGCAGTATTTT. This gives the protein CASTREVAGEVTQYF.

The CDR3 DNA is TGTGCCAGCAGCTTAGGAGGGGGAGGGCTAACTGAAGCTTTCTTT. It is translated as CASSLGGGGLTEAFF. The V gene is TRBV7-2, the J gene TRBJ1-1, with TRBD1 as a possible D gene (6 bases). Germline CDR1 is SGHTA and CDR2 is FQGNSA. The CDR3 is 15 residues long. Between the trimmed V and J ends, which lost 1 base and 5 bases, there was a span of 14 bases. The whole variable domain, filled in from reference TRBV7-2 and TRBJ1-1, reads GAGVSQSPSNKVTEKGKDVELRCDPISGHTALYWYRQSLGQGLEFLIYFQGNSAPDKSGLPSDRFSAERTGGSVSTLTIQRTQQEDSAVYLCASSLGGGGLTEAFFGQGTRLTVV.

The chain has TRBV27 and TRBJ2-7; D unclear. The CDR3 is 15 residues long. Germline lookup yields CDR1 MNHEY and CDR2 SMNVEV (reference sequence). The V and J ends lost 6 bases and 2 bases respectively, with 17 bases between them. CDR3 sequence (DNA): TGTGCCAGCAGCTCCCCAAATCCTCCCGCCTACGAGCAGTACTTC. The encoded protein is CASSSPNPPAYEQYF.

This chain links TRBV9 with TRBJ2-3; 7 nucleotides match TRBD2. CDR3 length: 12 amino acids. The germline gives CDR1 SGDLS, CDR2 YYNGEE. V dropped 4 bases and J dropped 9; count of bases not matched to a gene: 5. The CDR3 here is CASSFSGDTQYF. The CDR3 DNA sequence: TGTGCCAGCAGCTTCAGCGGGGACACGCAGTATTTT.

This clone was seen a handful of times. The V call is TRBV6-1, the J call TRBJ1-1; D call uncertain. There are 11 residues in the CDR3. Trimming stripped 4 bases from V and 5 bases from J, with 5 bases between. In germline, CDR1 is MNHNS, CDR2 SASEGT. CDR3 bases: TGTGCCAGCAGTGTTGCAACTGAAGCTTTCTTT. It encodes CASSVATEAFF.

This sequence joins TRBV25-1 and TRBJ1-2, with D possibly being TRBD1 (5 bases). The V end was cut by 5 bases, the J end by 8 bases, with 21 bases between. The CDR3 sequence is 15 residues long. Germline V CDR1 and CDR2: MGHDK, SYGVNS. The CDR3 reads CASSLSRVVEKGYTF. In DNA, the CDR3 is TGTGCCAGCAGTTTGAGCAGGGTGGTGGAGAAGGGCTACACCTTC.

The chain links TRBV27 to TRBJ2-5, with 7 bases that match TRBD2. Germline CDR1 is MNHEY and CDR2 is SMNVEV (reference sequence). This CDR3 has 14 residues. V shed 5 bases and J 7 bases; nucleotides not matched to a gene: 10. For the CDR3, the DNA is TGTGCCAGCAGTCAATTGGGGACGGGAGGGACCCAGTACTTC. Translated: CASSQLGTGGTQYF.

The gene calls are TRBV7-9 and TRBJ1-1, with 7 bases identical to TRBD1. Germline CDR1 SEHNR, CDR2 FQNEAQ (reference sequence). The CDR3 extends over 15 amino acids. Unmatched junction bases numbered 6, after V lost 5 bases and J lost 0 bases. CDR3 in DNA: TGTGCCAGCAGCGACAGGGACGGCTTGAACACTGAAGCTTTCTTT. Its translation: CASSDRDGLNTEAFF.

This chain uses TRBV5-5 with TRBJ2-7; TRBD1 might be the D (6 bases). Deletions cut 4 bases from V and 0 bases from J, with 14 bases between. The CDR3 loop spans 15 amino acids. Germline CDR1 reads SGHKS; CDR2 reads YYEKEE (reference sequence). CDR3 in amino acids: CASSLVGTLSYEQYF. The DNA of the CDR3 is TGTGCCAGCAGCCTCGTCGGGACACTCTCCTACGAGCAGTACTTC.

This rearrangement joins TRBV5-8 to TRBJ1-3; D is undetermined. Trimming stripped 0 bases from V and 0 bases from J, with 10 bases between. CDR3 size: 16 residues. The germline V gene encodes CDR1 SGHTS and CDR2 YDEGEE. CDR3 amino acids: CASSLGTAASGNTIYF. In DNA form, the CDR3 reads TGTGCCAGCAGCTTGGGGACGGCCGCCTCTGGAAACACCATATATTTT.

This chain joins TRBV14 and TRBJ1-4; weak D call: TRBD1 (5 bases). There are 15 residues in the CDR3. Germline V gene data show CDR1 as SGHDN and CDR2 as FVKESK. V was pared by 3 bases and J by 2 bases, with 10 bases between. This CDR3 is CASSQQGRTNEKLFF. CDR3 nucleotides: TGTGCCAGCAGCCAGCAGGGACGGACTAATGAAAAACTGTTTTTT.

The J gene is TRBJ2-7, the V gene TRBV28; unclear D gene. CDR1 is MDHEN, CDR2 SYDVKM, per germline. The CDR3 has 14 residues. V was shortened by 6 bases and J by 2 bases, with 14 bases between the two germline ends. CDR3: CASSPPGHPYEQYF. The CDR3 region has the DNA TGTGCCAGCAGCCCACCCGGGCACCCCTACGAGCAGTACTTC.

The CDR3 loop reads CASSVAVENTIYF. The CDR3 coding sequence is TGTGCCAGCAGCGTAGCGGTGGAAAACACCATATATTTT. The V gene is TRBV9, the J gene TRBJ1-3, with D unresolved. V gave up 0 bases and J gave up 6 bases, with 7 bases separating them. The CDR3 is 13 residues long. Germline CDR1 reads SGDLS; CDR2 reads YYNGEE.

The V and J genes are TRBV18 and TRBJ2-7; the D is unclear. Germline CDR1 reads KGHSH; CDR2 reads LQKENI. The V end lost 3 bases, the J end lost 5 bases, and 5 bases lay between the germline ends. This CDR3 is built from 11 residues. The CDR3 region has the DNA TGTGCCAGCTCACCCCTCGACGAGCAGTACTTC. This codes for CASSPLDEQYF.

The chain carries TRBV28 and TRBJ2-1; 9 bases agree with TRBD2. CDR1 and CDR2 (germline): MDHEN, SYDVKM. This CDR3 is 15 amino acids long. V was pared by 3 bases and J by 5 bases, with 5 bases of the junction left unmatched. CDR3 DNA: TGTGCCAGCAGTTTCGGCGGACTAGCGAACAATGAGCAGTTCTTC. Its translation is CASSFGGLANNEQFF.

Worth noting for this clone: Within the sample, other DNA sequences also encode this same CDR3. V usage is TRBV5-1 and J usage is TRBJ2-3; D not certain. The CDR3 totals 14 residues. Germline V gene data show CDR1 as SGHRS and CDR2 as YFSETQ. V was shortened by 0 bases and J by 2 bases, with 7 bases between the two germline ends. The CDR3 protein is CASSLVDPTDTQYF. CDR3 coding DNA: TGCGCCAGCAGCTTGGTAGACCCCACAGATACGCAGTATTTT.

This rearrangement joins TRBV6-1 to TRBJ1-6; D perhaps matches TRBD1 (5 bases). The CDR3 totals 14 residues. Germline values: CDR1 MNHNS, CDR2 SASEGT. Between the trimmed V and J ends, which lost 8 bases and 5 bases, there was a span of 13 bases. DNA for the CDR3: TGTGCCAGCTCCCCTCGGGACCATAATTCACCCCTCCACTTT. Protein product: CASSPRDHNSPLHF.

J is TRBJ2-3 and V is TRBV5-1; D remains ambiguous. There are 14 residues in the CDR3. V lost 6 bases, J lost 2 bases, and 13 bases lay in between. Germline V gives CDR1 SGHRS, CDR2 YFSETQ. The CDR3 is CASKYSSNTDTQYF. DNA of the CDR3: TGCGCCAGCAAGTACAGCTCTAACACAGATACGCAGTATTTT.

The chain combines TRBV27 with TRBJ2-1, with 9 bases lining up with TRBD2. V gave up 1 base and J gave up 4 bases; unmatched junction bases: 14. The V gene's germline CDR1 is MNHEY and CDR2 SMNVEV (reference sequence). The CDR3 has 19 amino acids. The CDR3 nucleotides read TGTGCCAGCAGTTTATTTCCCCCGCCTACTAGCGGGTTTTACAATGAGCAGTTCTTC. Its translation: CASSLFPPPTSGFYNEQFF.

This clone was seen only once. This chain connects TRBV15 to TRBJ2-3; D unresolved. This CDR3 spans 14 amino acids. V lost 1 base to trimming and J lost 3 bases, with 8 bases between them. Germline V gene sequence: CDR1 LNHNV, CDR2 YYDKDF (reference sequence). The CDR3 DNA is TGTGCCACCAGCAGAGCCCTAGGAACAGATACGCAGTATTTT. Translating it yields CATSRALGTDTQYF.

This chain links TRBV7-3 with TRBJ2-7; 8 bases are shared with TRBD1. The V gene's germline CDR1 is SGHTA and CDR2 FQGTGA. The length of the CDR3 is 15 residues. V lost 6 bases to trimming and J lost 0 bases; unmatched junction nucleotides: 7. The CDR3 region is CASSPDRASSYEQYF. CDR3 in DNA: TGTGCCAGCAGTCCGGACAGGGCGAGCTCCTACGAGCAGTACTTC.

About this clone itself: This same CDR3 is encoded by further DNA sequences in the sample. The rearrangement joins TRBV6-5 to TRBJ2-7; D uncertain. With 2 bases removed from V and 0 bases from J, the gap between germline ends came to 5 bases. The CDR3 consists of 13 residues. The germline V gene encodes CDR1 MNHEY and CDR2 SVGAGI. The CDR3 nucleotides read TGTGCCAGCAGTTACAGACACTCCTACGAGCAGTACTTC. It encodes CASSYRHSYEQYF.

The chain has TRBV5-1 and TRBJ2-1; D is possibly TRBD2 (6 bases). The CDR3 contains 15 residues. The germline V gene encodes CDR1 SGHRS and CDR2 YFSETQ. V was shortened by 4 bases and J by 5 bases, with 16 bases between the two germline ends. The CDR3 nucleotides are TGCGCCAGCAGCCCGTCGGGAGTTGGGAACAATGAGCAGTTCTTC. Its protein is CASSPSGVGNNEQFF.

Turning to this clone: Other nucleotide sequences in the sample specify the same CDR3. The V gene is TRBV5-1, the J gene TRBJ2-5, with TRBD2 matching 8 bases. This CDR3 has 16 residues. V was clipped by 4 bases and J by 2 bases; unmatched bases: 10. Germline CDR1 is SGHRS and CDR2 is YFSETQ. The CDR3 sequence is CASSLAGTSGQETQYF. CDR3 sequence (DNA): TGCGCCAGCAGCCTGGCCGGCACTAGCGGACAAGAGACCCAGTACTTC.